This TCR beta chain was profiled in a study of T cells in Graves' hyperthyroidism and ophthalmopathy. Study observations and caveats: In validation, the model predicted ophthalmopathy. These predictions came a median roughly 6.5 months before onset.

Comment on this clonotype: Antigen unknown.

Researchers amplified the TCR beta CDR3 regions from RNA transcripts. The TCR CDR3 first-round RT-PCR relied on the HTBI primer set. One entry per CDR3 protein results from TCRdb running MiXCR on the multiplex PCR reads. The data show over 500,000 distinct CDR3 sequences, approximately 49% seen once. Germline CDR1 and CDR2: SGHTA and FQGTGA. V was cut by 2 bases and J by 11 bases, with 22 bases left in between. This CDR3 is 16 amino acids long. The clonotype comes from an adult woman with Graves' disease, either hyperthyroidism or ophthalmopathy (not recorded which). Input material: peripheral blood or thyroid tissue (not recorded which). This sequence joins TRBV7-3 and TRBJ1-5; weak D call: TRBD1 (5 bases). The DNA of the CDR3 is TGTGCCAGCAGCTTACGCCCGCGGGGGTTAAGAGCGGCCCAGCATTTT. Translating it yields CASSLRPRGLRAAQHF. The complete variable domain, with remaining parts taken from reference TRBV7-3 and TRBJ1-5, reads GAGVSQTPSNKVTEKGKYVELRCDPISGHTALYWYRQSLGQGPEFLIYFQGTGAADDSGLPNDRFFAVRPEGSVSTLKIQRTERGDSAVYLCASSLRPRGLRAAQHFGDGTRLSIL.